A selection of T cell receptor beta chains follows, all from one sample in a study of T cells in Graves' hyperthyroidism and ophthalmopathy. Each CDR3 protein is one row after TCRdb ran MiXCR on the multiplex PCR reads. The table records about 280,000 distinct CDR3 sequences, 20% to 25% of them present only once. The specimen was blood. The receptors shown here come from a man aged 35-49 years with Graves' hyperthyroidism that later progressed to Graves' ophthalmopathy. Both conserved end residues are part of each CDR3. A D gene is named only where the DNA matches it firmly. The listing skips clone size in some rows; elsewhere it reads once, few, many or a size class.

TRBJ2-2 | TRBD1 | TRBV18 | few | TGTGCCAGCTCACCGGGACAGGGGAGCACCGGGGAGCTGTTTTTT | CASSPGQGSTGELFF
TRBJ2-1 | NA | TRBV4-2 | many | TGTGCCAGCAGCCAAGATCCAGCCTACAATGAGCAGTTCTTC | CASSQDPAYNEQFF
TRBJ2-3 | NA | TRBV28 | many | TGTGCCAGCGGTCTTGAGGGGGGCACAGATACGCAGTATTTT | CASGLEGGTDTQYF
TRBJ1-2 | NA | TRBV10-3 | NA | TGTGCCATCAGTGACAGGACGGAGGGCTACACCTTC | CAISDRTEGYTF
TRBJ1-2 | NA | TRBV5-1 | many | TGCGCCAGCAGCTTGCGGGGAGCGGACTATGGCTACACCTTC | CASSLRGADYGYTF
TRBJ1-3 | NA | TRBV28 | many | TGTGCCAGCAGGAACGCCGGGGGAACTGGAAACACCATATATTTT | CASRNAGGTGNTIYF
TRBJ2-4 | TRBD1 | TRBV6-1 | few | TGTGCCAGCAGTCCGGGACAGGGGGTCCGTGCCAAAAACATTCAGTACTTC | CASSPGQGVRAKNIQYF
TRBJ1-1 | NA | TRBV12-3/TRBV12-4 | NA | TGTGCCAGCAGTTTCCGACCAGACACTGAAGCTTTCTTT | CASSFRPDTEAFF
TRBJ2-7 | NA | TRBV20-1 | many | TGCAGTGCTACCCAGACTTTGGACTACGAGCAGTACTTC | CSATQTLDYEQYF
TRBJ2-2 | TRBD2 | TRBV12-3/TRBV12-4 | NA | TGTGCCATCCAACCCCTTAGCGGGGACGCGGACACCGGGGAGCTGTTTTTT | CAIQPLSGDADTGELFF
TRBJ1-1 | NA | TRBV2 | many | TGTGCCAGCAGCCCTACTCCCAAAGACTCTGAAGCTTTCTTT | CASSPTPKDSEAFF
TRBJ2-7 | TRBD2 | TRBV18 | NA | TGTGCCAGCTCACCTAGCGGGAGGGCCGTGGGAGAGCAGTACTTC | CASSPSGRAVGEQYF
TRBJ2-2 | NA | TRBV6-5 | many | TGTGCCAGCAGTATCTCCGGGACAAGGACGACCGGGGAGCTGTTTTTT | CASSISGTRTTGELFF
TRBJ2-7 | NA | TRBV6-5 | many | TGTGCCAGCAGGAGGGACTTCCTCGCCGAGCAGTACTTC | CASRRDFLAEQYF
TRBJ1-1 | NA | TRBV28 | few | TGTGCCAGCAAGTCCCGGAACACTGAAGCTTTCTTT | CASKSRNTEAFF
TRBJ1-1 | NA | TRBV30 | many | TGTGCCTGGGACGAGAACACTGAAGCTTTCTTT | CAWDENTEAFF
TRBJ2-2 | NA | TRBV19 | many | TGTGCCAGTAGTTTCTCACCCGGGGAGCTGTTTTTT | CASSFSPGELFF
TRBJ2-7 | NA | TRBV20-1 | many | TGCAGTGCTGGGAGGCCAAACCACTACGAGCAGTACTTC | CSAGRPNHYEQYF
TRBJ2-2 | TRBD2 | TRBV24-1 | NA | TGTGCCACCAGCCCCACTAGCGGGGACAGGCTTAACACCGGGGAGCTGTTTTTT | CATSPTSGDRLNTGELFF
TRBJ2-7 | TRBD2 | TRBV19 | many | TGTGCCAGTAGTATAGTTGGAGCTAGCGGGACGCCCTACGAGCAGTACTTC | CASSIVGASGTPYEQYF
TRBJ2-5 | NA | TRBV11-2 | many | TGTGCCAGCAGCTTAGTTAGCTGGGAGACCCAGTACTTC | CASSLVSWETQYF
TRBJ1-2 | NA | TRBV29-1 | many | TGCAGCGCCGGCGGCAGGGGTGGGGGCTATGGCTACACCTTC | CSAGGRGGGYGYTF
TRBJ2-4 | NA | TRBV6-2/TRBV6-3 | few | TGTGCCAGCAGTTACCCCGGGACAAGAAACATTCAGTACTTC | CASSYPGTRNIQYF
TRBJ2-4 | NA | TRBV30 | many | TGTGCCTGGAGTGTATGGGGGATCAAAAACATTCAGTACTTC | CAWSVWGIKNIQYF
TRBJ2-5 | TRBD1 | TRBV20-1 | many | TGCAGTGCTAGAGCCCCCCTGCGTCAGGGGGTGGTTGGGGAGACCCAGTACTTC | CSARAPLRQGVVGETQYF
TRBJ2-7 | NA | TRBV28 | many | TGTGCCAGCAGTGGGACCGGCTTGAACGAGCAGTACTTC | CASSGTGLNEQYF
TRBJ1-5 | NA | TRBV7-3 | many | TGTGCCAGCAGCTTAACCAGGGGTCAGCCCCAGCATTTT | CASSLTRGQPQHF